The clone carrying this T cell receptor (beta chain) was counted at least ten times. The data were obtained in a study of spatial heterogeneity in lung cancer. Sample time point: sample taken at primary tumor resection. The 55 to 90 donors had untreated early-stage non-small cell lung cancer. Sequencing covered unsorted whole RNA taken from tumor, nontumor lung or frozen PBMC. Looked up from germline, CDR1 is KGHDR and CDR2 is SFDVKD. Trimming pared 7 bases from V and 0 bases from J, leaving 15 bases between. This CDR3 has 15 amino acids. TCRdb re-called the 5' RACE reads with MiXCR, one entry per CDR3 protein. The sample shows 20,000 to 25,000 distinct CDR3 sequences, 4.5% to 5.5% of them seen only once.

This TCR was recovered from a male donor with early-stage non-small cell lung cancer. The specimen comprised PBMCs, sampled at surgery. V gene TRBV24-1 combines with J gene TRBJ2-7, with no clear D. CDR3 coding DNA: TGTGCCACCAGAAAGGTCGGGTGCGCCTCCTACGAGCAGTACTTC. It encodes CATRKVGCASYEQYF.